Each of the 14 T cell receptor beta chains below was sequenced from the same sample in a study of metastatic and nonmetastatic thyroid tumors. TCRdb reassembled clones from the PCR reads with MiXCR. The table shows some 33,000 clones, with 7% to 9% occurring only once. Patients had received no treatment of any kind before thyroid surgery. Sequencing was performed on blood. These receptors were collected from a female donor with papillary thyroid cancer or a benign thyroid nodule (not recorded which). Some clones in this sample may be carry-over from other donors' samples.

This clone was observed many times. The chain combines TRBV5-1 with TRBJ2-2; TRBD2 agrees at 11 bases. This CDR3 is 16 amino acids long. Germline lookup yields CDR1 SGHRS and CDR2 YFSETQ. The V and J ends lost 1 base and 4 bases, in that order; junction bases with no gene match: 3. The CDR3 DNA is TGCGCCAGCAGCTTGACTAGCGGGGGCCTCACCGGGGAGCTGTTTTTT. Encoded protein: CASSLTSGGLTGELFF.

This clone has a count of ten or more. This chain links TRBV9 with TRBJ2-7; TRBD2 matches 12 bases. CDR3 size: 14 residues. Germline V gene lookup returns CDR1 SGDLS and CDR2 YYNGEE. Trimming at V came to 4 bases and at J to 5 bases, leaving 4 bases not matched to a gene. The CDR3 DNA reads TGTGCCAGCAGCTCTCGACTAGCGGGAGACGAGCAGTACTTC. It translates to CASSSRLAGDEQYF.

The chain uses TRBV7-3 and TRBJ2-2; D not certain. Between the trimmed V and J ends, which lost 2 bases and 3 bases, there was a span of 7 bases. This CDR3 region has 14 residues. The germline V gene has CDR1 SGHTA and CDR2 FQGTGA. This CDR3 is CASSLDRDTGELFF. The CDR3 coding sequence is TGTGCCAGCAGCTTAGACCGAGACACCGGGGAGCTGTTTTTT.

This clone appeared many times. The chain joins TRBV18 to TRBJ1-5; D uncertain. The V and J ends lost 2 bases and 1 base respectively, with 15 bases between them. In germline, CDR1 is KGHSH, CDR2 LQKENI. CDR3 length: 17 residues. DNA of the CDR3: TGTGCCAGCTCACCAGGATCGGGGTCGGGAAGCAATCAGCCCCAGCATTTT. This translates into CASSPGSGSGSNQPQHF. The variable domain in full, with the rest retrieved from reference TRBV18 and TRBJ1-5, is NAGVMQNPRHLVRRRGQEARLRCSPMKGHSHVYWYRQLPEEGLKFMVYLQKENIIDESGMPKERFSAEFPKEGPSILRIQQVVRGDSAAYFCASSPGSGSGSNQPQHFGDGTRLSIL.

This clone was detected ten times or more. The chain has TRBV3-1 and TRBJ2-7; possible D gene TRBD2, 6 bases. Trimming left V 9 bases short and J 5 bases short, with 17 bases between. The CDR3 has 13 amino acids. Per germline, CDR1 LGHDT and CDR2 YNNKEL (reference sequence). The CDR3 coding sequence is TGTGCCAGTTCGGACTATCTCCGTGACGAGCAGTACTTC. Its protein product is CASSDYLRDEQYF.

This clone was counted ten times or more. The V call is TRBV6-1, the J call TRBJ2-7; D is perhaps TRBD1 (6 bases). This CDR3 has 14 residues. Germline V lookup: CDR1 MNHNS, CDR2 SASEGT. Trimming took 3 bases from V and 3 from J, leaving 12 bases between them. The CDR3 loop is CASSEQGSLYEQYF. CDR3 DNA sequence: TGTGCCAGCAGTGAGCAGGGGTCTCTCTACGAGCAGTACTTC.

This clone was seen ten or more times. This rearrangement joins TRBV6-5 to TRBJ1-5, with D perhaps TRBD1 (5 bases). The V end was cut by 0 bases, the J end by 4 bases, with 10 bases between. The CDR3 length is 15 residues. The germline V gene encodes CDR1 MNHEY and CDR2 SVGAGI. DNA for the CDR3: TGTGCCAGCAGTTACTCGACGACAGCTAATCAGCCCCAGCATTTT. Translation: CASSYSTTANQPQHF.

This clone has at least ten counts. The rearrangement joins TRBV6-5 to TRBJ1-5; the D gene is possibly TRBD1 (5 bases). The germline V gene encodes CDR1 MNHEY and CDR2 SVGAGI. V was shortened by 2 bases and J by 0 bases, with 8 bases between the two germline ends. The CDR3 is 15 residues long. The CDR3 DNA follows: TGTGCCAGCAGTTACGGGGGGGATAGCAATCAGCCCCAGCATTTT. As protein: CASSYGGDSNQPQHF.

This clone was seen repeatedly, ten times or more. The chain recombines TRBV15 with TRBJ2-3, with D perhaps matching TRBD2 (5 bases). The V gene's germline CDR1 is LNHNV and CDR2 YYDKDF (reference sequence). The CDR3 spans 15 residues. Trimming took off 1 base at V and 2 bases at J, with 10 bases between the two ends. As DNA, the CDR3 is TGTGCCACCAGCAGAGTAACGGGAACCACAGATACGCAGTATTTT. It encodes CATSRVTGTTDTQYF.

This clone was found many times. V usage is TRBV5-6 and J usage is TRBJ2-1; TRBD2 agrees at 8 bases. This CDR3 comprises 15 residues. The germline V gene encodes CDR1 SGHDT and CDR2 YYEEEE. V lost 2 bases to trimming and J lost 3 bases; unmatched junction nucleotides: 4. CDR3 nucleotide sequence: TGTGCCAGCAGCTTCGCCGGGACTAGCTACAATGAGCAGTTCTTC. This translates into CASSFAGTSYNEQFF. Complete variable domain (other parts from reference TRBV5-6 and TRBJ2-1): DAGVTQSPTHLIKTRGQQVTLRCSPKSGHDTVSWYQQALGQGPQFIFQYYEEEERQRGNFPDRFSGHQFPNYSSELNVNALLLGDSALYLCASSFAGTSYNEQFFGPGTRLTVL.

This clone has a count of ten or more. The chain joins TRBV5-5 to TRBJ1-3; D ambiguous. Trimming took off 4 bases at V and 3 bases at J, with 14 bases between the two ends. The CDR3 sequence is 15 residues long. Germline loops: CDR1 SGHKS, CDR2 YYEKEE (reference sequence). CDR3 coding DNA: TGTGCCAGCAGCCCCGGCCTGGGAAGTGGAAACACCATATATTTT. Protein: CASSPGLGSGNTIYF.

In this sample, this clone turned up many times. The chain joins TRBV20-1 to TRBJ1-2; D remains unclear. The V gene's germline CDR1 is DFQATT and CDR2 SNEGSKA (reference sequence). V gave up 0 bases and J gave up 4 bases, with 15 bases separating them. This CDR3 is 15 amino acids long. CDR3 residues: CSARDFVLGIYGYTF. The DNA of the CDR3 is TGCAGTGCTAGAGATTTTGTACTGGGCATCTATGGCTACACCTTC.

This clone has at least ten counts. A junction end diverges from the germline sequence, so it may reflect a read error. The chain recombines TRBV7-7 with TRBJ1-2, with 7 bases identical to TRBD1. CDR3 length: 16 amino acids. Germline V CDR1 and CDR2: SSHAT, FNYEAQ (reference sequence). For the CDR3, the DNA is TGTGCTAGCAGCCCCCGCTCCGGGACAGAGACCTATGGCTACACCTTC. This gives the protein CASSPRSGTETYGYTF.

This clone was seen a handful of times. The CDR3 nucleotides are TGCGCCAGCAGCCAAGAAAGGAAAACTGAAGCTTTCTTT. The encoded protein is CASSQERKTEAFF. The chain has TRBV4-3 and TRBJ1-1, with unresolved D. Germline V gene sequence: CDR1 LGHNA, CDR2 YSLEER. V was cut by 0 bases and J by 5 bases, with 7 bases left in between. The CDR3 covers 13 residues.